This TCR beta chain was profiled in a study of response to subunit inactivated influenza vaccine. V lost 5 bases and J 8 bases, leaving 15 bases between the germline ends. Germline V gene data show CDR1 as MNHEY and CDR2 as SVGEGT. CDR3 length: 13 residues. TCRdb re-called the RT-PCR reads through MiXCR, storing one row per CDR3 protein. The table includes about 520,000 distinct CDR3 sequences, under 8.5% detected once. The chain links TRBV6-2 or TRBV6-3 to TRBJ1-2; no clear D gene. The receptor was derived from a man between 50 and 69 years old who received an inactivated influenza vaccine. Sample: PBMCs from blood, taken approximately 25 months after vaccination. In DNA, the CDR3 is TGTGCCAGCAGTGGAACGCGTGCCTACGGCTACACCTTC. Translating it yields CASSGTRAYGYTF.